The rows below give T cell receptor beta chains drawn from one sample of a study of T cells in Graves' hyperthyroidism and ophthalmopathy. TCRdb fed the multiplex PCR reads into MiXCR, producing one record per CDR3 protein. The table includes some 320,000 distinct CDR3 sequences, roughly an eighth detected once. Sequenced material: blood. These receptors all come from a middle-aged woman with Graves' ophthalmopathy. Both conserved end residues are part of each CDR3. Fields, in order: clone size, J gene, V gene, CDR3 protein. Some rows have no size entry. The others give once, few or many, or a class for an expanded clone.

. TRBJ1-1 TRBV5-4 CASSFGNNAEAFF
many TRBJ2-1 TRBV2 CASKERVAGDPSNEQFF
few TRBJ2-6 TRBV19 CASSTTRTGSMVTGANVLTF
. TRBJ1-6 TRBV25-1 CASSERPVNSPLHF
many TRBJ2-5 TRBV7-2 CASSLEASGETQYF
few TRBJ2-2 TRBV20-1 CSASPDRVTGELFF
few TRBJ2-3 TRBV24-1 CATSVRYPGSTDTQYF
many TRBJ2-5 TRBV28 CASSSTADQQETQYF
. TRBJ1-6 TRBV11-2 CASSSPGQGPNSPLHF
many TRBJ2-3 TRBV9 CASGRTESSTDTQYF
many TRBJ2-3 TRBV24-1 CATSDLVGGATDTQYF
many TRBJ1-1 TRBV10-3 CAISDRLNTEAFF
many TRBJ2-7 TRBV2 CASSRLGNHEQYF
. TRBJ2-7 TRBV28 CASSLLPSAGYEQYF
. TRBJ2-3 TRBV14 CASNSRPTDTQYF
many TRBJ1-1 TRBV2 CASSDRGRTEAFF
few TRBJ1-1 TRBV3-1 CASSQGHTGVGTEAFF
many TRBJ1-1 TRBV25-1 CASRSSVGLTEAFF
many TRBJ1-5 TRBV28 CASIPPGTENNQPQHF
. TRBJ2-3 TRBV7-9 CASSSLIPPADTQYF
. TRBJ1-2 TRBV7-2 CASSLEGTGDRLYGYTF
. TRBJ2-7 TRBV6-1 CASSAMGLGRVYEQYF
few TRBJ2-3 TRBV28 CASSLIGGPSGMRRNTQYF
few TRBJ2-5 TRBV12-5 CASAFMGQAEETQYF